The 5 T cell receptor beta chains below come from one sample, sequenced in a study of control samples from healthy donors and cancer patients. Measured with immunoSEQ multiplex PCR; TCRdb has only the in-frame clones, and not every one. The table lists some 150,000 clones, 90% to 95% of them singletons, with roughly 1.6% in the top ten. The sequenced sample was blood. Receptor source: a woman aged 25-40 years in good health.

CDR3 amino acids: CASSARDNKNTEAFF. The CDR3 nucleotides are TGTGCCAGCAGCGCCCGGGACAACAAGAACACTGAAGCTTTCTTT. V usage is TRBV7-8 and J usage is TRBJ1-1, with D perhaps TRBD1 (6 bases). The CDR3 is 15 residues long. V gave up 5 bases and J gave up 1 base, with 14 bases separating them. Germline V CDR1 and CDR2: SGHVS, FQNEAQ.

This clone has a handful of counts. The chain carries TRBV6-5 and TRBJ2-1; 8 nucleotides agree with TRBD1. CDR3 length equals 15 residues. J was trimmed by 2 bases and V by 6 bases; bases with no gene match: 6. Germline CDR1 is MNHEY and CDR2 is SVGAGI. CDR3 region: CASRYDRGAYNEQFF. CDR3 coding DNA: TGTGCCAGCAGATACGACAGGGGCGCCTACAATGAGCAGTTCTTC.

This sequence joins TRBV24-1 and TRBJ1-2; 9 bases are shared with TRBD1. Trimming at V came to 5 bases and at J to 7 bases, leaving 10 bases not matched to a gene. CDR3 length: 15 amino acids. The germline CDR1 and CDR2 sequences are KGHDR and SFDVKD. CDR3 coding DNA: TGTGCCACCAGTGGCCCGGGACAGGGATTTCTTGGCTACACCTTC. Its protein is CATSGPGQGFLGYTF.

This clone was detected once. The V gene is TRBV7-9, the J gene TRBJ1-2; perhaps TRBD1 as D (5 bases). Germline CDR1 is SEHNR and CDR2 is FQNEAQ (reference sequence). CDR3 length: 14 amino acids. V lost 6 bases and J lost 0, with 11 bases in between. Here the CDR3 reads CASRRGPPNYGYTF. The CDR3 DNA reads as TGTGCCAGCAGACGGGGACCGCCTAACTATGGCTACACCTTC.

V usage is TRBV5-4 and J usage is TRBJ1-2; 10 positions agree with TRBD1. This CDR3 is built from 13 residues. V dropped 4 bases and J dropped 6; count of bases not matched to a gene: 3. The germline gives CDR1 SGHNT, CDR2 YYREEE (reference sequence). The CDR3 coding sequence is TGTGCCAGCAGCCCCGACAGGGGGCATGGCTACACCTTC. Protein sequence: CASSPDRGHGYTF.